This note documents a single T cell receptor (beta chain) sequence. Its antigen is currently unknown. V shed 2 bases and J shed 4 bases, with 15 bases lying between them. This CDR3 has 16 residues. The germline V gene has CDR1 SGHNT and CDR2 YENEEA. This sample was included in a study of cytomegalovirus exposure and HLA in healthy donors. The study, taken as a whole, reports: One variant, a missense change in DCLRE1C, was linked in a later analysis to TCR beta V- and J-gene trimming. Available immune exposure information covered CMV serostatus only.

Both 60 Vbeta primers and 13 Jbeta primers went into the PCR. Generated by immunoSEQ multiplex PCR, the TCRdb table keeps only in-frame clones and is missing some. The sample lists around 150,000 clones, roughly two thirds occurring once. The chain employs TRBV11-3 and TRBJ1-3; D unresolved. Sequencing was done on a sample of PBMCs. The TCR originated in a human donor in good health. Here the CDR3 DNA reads TGTGCCAGCAGCTTAAGCCCGGGAGCCGGAGGAAACACCATATATTTT. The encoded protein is CASSLSPGAGGNTIYF. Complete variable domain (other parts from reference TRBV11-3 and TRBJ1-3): EAGVVQSPRYKIIEKKQPVAFWCNPISGHNTLYWYLQNLGQGPELLIRYENEEAVDDSQLPKDRFSAERLKGVDSTLKIQPAELGDSAVYLCASSLSPGAGGNTIYFGEGSWLTVV.